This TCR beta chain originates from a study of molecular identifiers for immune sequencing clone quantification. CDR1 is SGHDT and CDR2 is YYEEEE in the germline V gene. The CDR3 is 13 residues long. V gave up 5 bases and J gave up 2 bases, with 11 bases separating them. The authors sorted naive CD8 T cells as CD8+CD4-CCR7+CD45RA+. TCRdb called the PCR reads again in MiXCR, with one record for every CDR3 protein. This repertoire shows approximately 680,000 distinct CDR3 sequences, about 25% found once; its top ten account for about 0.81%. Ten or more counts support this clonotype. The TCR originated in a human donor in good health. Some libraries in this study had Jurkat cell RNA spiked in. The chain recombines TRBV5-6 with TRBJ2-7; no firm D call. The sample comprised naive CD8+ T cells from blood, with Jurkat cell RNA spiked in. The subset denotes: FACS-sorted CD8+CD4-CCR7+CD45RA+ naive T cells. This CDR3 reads CASSSDQAYEQYF. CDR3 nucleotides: TGTGCCAGCAGTTCCGACCAAGCCTACGAGCAGTACTTC.